Listed below are T cell receptor beta chains from one sample, sequenced in a study of T cells expressing NK-cell markers. TCRdb re-called the 5' RACE reads and shows each CDR3 protein once, DNA omitted. This sample lists 140,000 or so distinct CDR3 sequences; its ten largest clones have around 12%. The sequencing input was blood T cells: a sorted CD56 or NKG2C T cell subset, CD4+ or CD8+ T cells, or bulk PBMC T cells (not recorded which). Receptor source: a man aged 18-30 years in good health. Each CDR3 is given with its conserved first and last residue.

V: TRBV3-1
J: TRBJ2-5
CDR3: CASSQEGLAGGKTQYF

V: TRBV6-2/TRBV6-3
J: TRBJ2-7
CDR3: CASNLAGEQYF

V: TRBV7-9
J: TRBJ2-5
CDR3: CATLQGAGTQYF

V: TRBV5-1
J: TRBJ1-1
CDR3: CASSPDRLGNTEAFF

V: TRBV7-9
J: TRBJ2-1
CDR3: CASSLVLAGDNEQFF

V: TRBV3-1
J: TRBJ2-1
CDR3: CASSQDLAGGLLYEQFF

V: TRBV12-3/TRBV12-4
J: TRBJ2-1
CDR3: CASSSQREGRYNEQFF

V: TRBV7-6
J: TRBJ2-7
CDR3: CASSSEPGGEQYF

V: TRBV10-3
J: TRBJ2-1
CDR3: CAISEGAPGADNEQFF

V: TRBV7-2
J: TRBJ2-1
CDR3: CASSYYPGFSSYNEQFF

V: TRBV10-3
J: TRBJ2-2
CDR3: CAIKSERESTGELFF

V: TRBV6-5
J: TRBJ2-3
CDR3: CASSSSGIATDTQYF

V: TRBV20-1
J: TRBJ2-5
CDR3: CTGLAGVRETQYF

V: TRBV29-1
J: TRBJ2-1
CDR3: CSGTLSSYNEQFF

V: TRBV7-2
J: TRBJ1-5
CDR3: CASSSGGDSHQPQHF

V: TRBV19
J: TRBJ1-5
CDR3: CASSIPLNQPQHF

V: TRBV21-1
J: TRBJ2-1
CDR3: CASPTFRDASTSGLYNEQFF

V: TRBV6-1
J: TRBJ2-5
CDR3: CASSPRRGANQETQYF

V: TRBV29-1
J: TRBJ2-5
CDR3: CSVDGLAGESQETQYF

V: TRBV9
J: TRBJ2-3
CDR3: CASSTRSMASTDTQYF

V: TRBV12-3/TRBV12-4
J: TRBJ1-5
CDR3: CATRADNQPQHF

V: TRBV12-3/TRBV12-4
J: TRBJ1-5
CDR3: CASTAGQGNQPQHF

V: TRBV4-1
J: TRBJ2-1
CDR3: CASSQRERTYNEQFF